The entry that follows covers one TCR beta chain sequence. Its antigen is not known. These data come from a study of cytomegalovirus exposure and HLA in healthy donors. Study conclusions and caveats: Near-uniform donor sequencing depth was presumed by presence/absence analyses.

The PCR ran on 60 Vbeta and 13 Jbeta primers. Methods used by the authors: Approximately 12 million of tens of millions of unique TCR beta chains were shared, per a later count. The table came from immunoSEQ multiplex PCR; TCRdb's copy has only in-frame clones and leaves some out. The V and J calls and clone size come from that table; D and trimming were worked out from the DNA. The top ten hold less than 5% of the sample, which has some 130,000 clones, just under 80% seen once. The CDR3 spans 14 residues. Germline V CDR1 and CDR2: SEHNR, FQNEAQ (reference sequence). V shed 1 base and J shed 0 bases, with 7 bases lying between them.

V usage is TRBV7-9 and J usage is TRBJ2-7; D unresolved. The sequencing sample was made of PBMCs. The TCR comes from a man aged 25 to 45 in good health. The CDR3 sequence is CASSLGTSSYEQYF. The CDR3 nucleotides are TGTGCCAGCAGCTTAGGTACCAGCTCCTACGAGCAGTACTTC.